The rows below give T cell receptor beta chains drawn from one sample of a study of blood T cell repertoires in COVID-19. Generated by immunoSEQ multiplex PCR, the TCRdb table keeps only in-frame clones and is missing some. The sample has approximately 240,000 clones, around four fifths seen once. Sample: peripheral blood. Source of these receptors: a man aged 50-59 years with acute or convalescent COVID-19. Each CDR3 is given with its conserved first and last residue. A D gene is named only where the DNA matches it firmly. Only some rows state a clone size, as once, few, many or a class for expanded clones.

j_call | d_call | clone_size | v_call | cdr3_nt | cdr3_aa
TRBJ1-2 | . | . | TRBV29-1 | TGCAGCGTTGAGGAGAACTATGGCTACACCTTC | CSVEENYGYTF
TRBJ1-1 | TRBD1 | . | TRBV19 | TGTGCCAGTAGTATGCGACAGGGACTTTCGGGTGAAGCTTTCTTT | CASSMRQGLSGEAFF
TRBJ2-5 | TRBD2 | once | TRBV2 | TGTGCCAGCAGTTACATCACGGGGGGGGATCCGACCCAGTACTTC | CASSYITGGDPTQYF
TRBJ1-2 | . | . | TRBV27 | TGTGCCAGCAGTTTAGTGGTAGGAGTACGGAGTGGCTACACCTTC | CASSLVVGVRSGYTF
TRBJ2-1 | TRBD2 | . | TRBV7-3 | TGTGCCAGCAGACCCCAAGCGGGGCCTAACAATGAGCAGTTCTTC | CASRPQAGPNNEQFF
TRBJ1-2 | TRBD1 | . | TRBV6-6 | TGTGCCAGCAGTTACCTAGCACAGGGGGTGGACTATGGCTACACCTTC | CASSYLAQGVDYGYTF
TRBJ2-7 | TRBD2 | . | TRBV19 | TGTGCCAGTAGTCGGAGACTAGCGGGGAAGGGCGAGCAGTACTTC | CASSRRLAGKGEQYF
TRBJ2-5 | TRBD2 | . | TRBV29-1 | TGCAGCGTTGGAGGTGGCGGGGGGGCAAAAGAGACCCAGTACTTC | CSVGGGGGAKETQYF
TRBJ2-5 | . | . | TRBV12-5 | TGTGCTAGTGGTTTGCAGACGACCGGGACACGCCAAGAGACCCAGTACTTC | CASGLQTTGTRQETQYF
TRBJ2-5 | TRBD2 | . | TRBV27 | TGTGCCAGCAGTTCCCTGGGGGAGGGCGAAGAGACCCAGTACTTC | CASSSLGEGEETQYF
TRBJ1-4 | . | few | TRBV28 | TGTGCCAGCAGTCTAACAGGAGCAACTAATGAAAAACTGTTTTTT | CASSLTGATNEKLFF
TRBJ2-7 | . | . | TRBV6-1 | TGTGCCAGTAGAAGTTCGGGGAAAGTGACCTACGAGCAGTACTTC | CASRSSGKVTYEQYF
TRBJ2-7 | TRBD1 | few | TRBV7-9 | TGTGCCAGCAGCCTGGGACAGGGGAGAGGCTACGAGCAGTACTTC | CASSLGQGRGYEQYF
TRBJ2-5 | . | . | TRBV19 | TGTGCCAGTAGTAGTGGGGCGGAGACCCAGTACTTC | CASSSGAETQYF
TRBJ1-1 | . | once | TRBV5-5 | TGTGCCAGCAGCTTGTCCGAACAGAAGGTTGGAACTGAAGCTTTCTTT | CASSLSEQKVGTEAFF
TRBJ2-5 | TRBD1 | once | TRBV11-3 | TGTGCCAGCAGCTCCCCCGGGACAGGGTATCAAGAGACCCAGTACTTC | CASSSPGTGYQETQYF
TRBJ1-6 | TRBD1 | . | TRBV11-3 | TGTGCCAGCAGCTCAGGGACAGGCCGGGGGGCACCCCTCCACTTT | CASSSGTGRGAPLHF
TRBJ2-1 | . | . | TRBV7-9 | TGTGCCAGCAGCTTAGCAGGTGTCGGGGGAGGTAAGTCCTACAATGAGCAGTTCTTC | CASSLAGVGGGKSYNEQFF
TRBJ1-1 | . | . | TRBV28 | TGTGCCAGCAGTTTGCTAGGGGGGAACACTGAAGCTTTCTTT | CASSLLGGNTEAFF